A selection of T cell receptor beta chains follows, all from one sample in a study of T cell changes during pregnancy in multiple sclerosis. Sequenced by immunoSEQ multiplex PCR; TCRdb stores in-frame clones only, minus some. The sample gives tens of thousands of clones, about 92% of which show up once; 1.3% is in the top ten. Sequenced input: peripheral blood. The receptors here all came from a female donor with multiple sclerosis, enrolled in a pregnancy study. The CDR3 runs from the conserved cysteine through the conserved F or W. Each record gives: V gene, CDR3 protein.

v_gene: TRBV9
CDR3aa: CASSVRQGGTNYGYTF

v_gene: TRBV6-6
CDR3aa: CASSYWQGNTEAFF

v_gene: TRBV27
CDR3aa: CASSNLPTGTGEHEQYF

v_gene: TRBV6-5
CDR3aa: CASSYETSVNEQFF

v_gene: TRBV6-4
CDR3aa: CASSSERGYEQYF

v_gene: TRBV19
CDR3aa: CASSLRTGLSYEQYF

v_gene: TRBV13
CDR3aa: CASSRDRLGDGYTF

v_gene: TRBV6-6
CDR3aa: CASSSTGMNTIYF

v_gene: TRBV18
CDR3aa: CASSPRTGLDYGYTF

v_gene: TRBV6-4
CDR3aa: CANHRGGYTF

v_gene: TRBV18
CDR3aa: CASSPLSGWNYGYTF

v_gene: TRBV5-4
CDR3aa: CASSYTSGRATYNEQFF

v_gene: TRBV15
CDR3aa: CATSRDRGSNEKLFF

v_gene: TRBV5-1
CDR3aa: CASMRGGNTEAFF

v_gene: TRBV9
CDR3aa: CASSPGTGNTEAFF

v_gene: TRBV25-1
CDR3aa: CASSDPLDTDTQYF

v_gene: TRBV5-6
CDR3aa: CASSPNTGLMTGELFF

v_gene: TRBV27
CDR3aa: CASSSPRWGGTEAFF

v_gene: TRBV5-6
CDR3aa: CASSLGQTYNEQFF